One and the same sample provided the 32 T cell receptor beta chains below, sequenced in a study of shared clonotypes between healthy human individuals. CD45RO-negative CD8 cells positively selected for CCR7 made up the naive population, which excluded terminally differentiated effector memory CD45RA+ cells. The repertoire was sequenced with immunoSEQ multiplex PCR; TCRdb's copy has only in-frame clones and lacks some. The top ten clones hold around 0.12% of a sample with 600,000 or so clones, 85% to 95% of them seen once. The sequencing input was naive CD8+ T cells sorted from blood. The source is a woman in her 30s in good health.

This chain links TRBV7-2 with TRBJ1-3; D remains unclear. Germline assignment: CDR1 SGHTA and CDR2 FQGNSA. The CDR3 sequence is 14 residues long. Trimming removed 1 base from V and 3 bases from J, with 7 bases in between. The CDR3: CASSLVLGGNTIYF. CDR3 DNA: TGTGCCAGCAGCTTAGTTCTCGGTGGAAACACCATATATTTT.

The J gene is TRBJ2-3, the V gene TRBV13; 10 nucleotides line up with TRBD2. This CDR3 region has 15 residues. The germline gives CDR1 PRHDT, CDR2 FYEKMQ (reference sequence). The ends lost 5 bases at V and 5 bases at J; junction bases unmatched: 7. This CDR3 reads CASSTLAGVGDTQYF. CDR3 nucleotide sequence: TGTGCCAGCAGCACCCTAGCGGGAGTTGGAGATACGCAGTATTTT.

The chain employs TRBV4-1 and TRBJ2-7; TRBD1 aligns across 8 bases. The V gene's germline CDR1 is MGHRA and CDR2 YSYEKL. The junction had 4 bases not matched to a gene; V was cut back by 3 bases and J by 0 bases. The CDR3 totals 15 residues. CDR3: CASSQRTGSSYEQYF. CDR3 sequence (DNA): TGCGCCAGCAGCCAGAGGACAGGGTCCTCCTACGAGCAGTACTTC.

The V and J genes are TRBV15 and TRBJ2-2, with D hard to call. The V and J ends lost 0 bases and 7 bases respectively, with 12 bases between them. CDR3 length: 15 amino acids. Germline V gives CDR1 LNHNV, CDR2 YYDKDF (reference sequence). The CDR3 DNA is TGTGCCACCAGCAGAGATTACGGTTTGGGCGGGGAGCTGTTTTTT. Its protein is CATSRDYGLGGELFF.

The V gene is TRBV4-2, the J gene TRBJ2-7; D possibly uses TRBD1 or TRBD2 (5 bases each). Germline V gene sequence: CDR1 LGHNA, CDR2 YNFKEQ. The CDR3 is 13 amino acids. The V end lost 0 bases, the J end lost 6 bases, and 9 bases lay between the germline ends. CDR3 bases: TGTGCCAGCAGCCAAGAGGGGGAACGCGAGCAGTACTTC. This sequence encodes CASSQEGEREQYF.

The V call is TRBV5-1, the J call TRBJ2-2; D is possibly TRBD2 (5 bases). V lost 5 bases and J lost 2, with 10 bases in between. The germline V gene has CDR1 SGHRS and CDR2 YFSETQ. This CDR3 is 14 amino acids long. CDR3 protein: CASRGSGNTGELFF. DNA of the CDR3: TGCGCCAGCAGGGGGAGCGGAAACACCGGGGAGCTGTTTTTT.

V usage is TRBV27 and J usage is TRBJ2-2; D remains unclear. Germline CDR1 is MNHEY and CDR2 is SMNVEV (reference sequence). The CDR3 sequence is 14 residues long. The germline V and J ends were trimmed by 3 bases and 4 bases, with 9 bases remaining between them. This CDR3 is CASSFVGITGELFF. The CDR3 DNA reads TGTGCCAGCAGTTTCGTGGGAATCACCGGGGAGCTGTTTTTT.

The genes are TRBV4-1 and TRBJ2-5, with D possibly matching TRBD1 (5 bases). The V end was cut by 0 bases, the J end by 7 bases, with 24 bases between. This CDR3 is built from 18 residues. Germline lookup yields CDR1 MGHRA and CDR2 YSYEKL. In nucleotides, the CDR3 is TGCGCCAGCAGCCAAGATTGGGAACCCGCAGGGCGGCAATCGACCCAGTACTTC. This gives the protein CASSQDWEPAGRQSTQYF.

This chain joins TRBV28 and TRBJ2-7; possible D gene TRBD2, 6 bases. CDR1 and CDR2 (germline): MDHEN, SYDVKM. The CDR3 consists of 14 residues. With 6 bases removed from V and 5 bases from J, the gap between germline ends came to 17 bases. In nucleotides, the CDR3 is TGTGCCAGCAGGCGGGGTCCCCTGGTCGACGAGCAGTACTTC. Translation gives CASRRGPLVDEQYF.

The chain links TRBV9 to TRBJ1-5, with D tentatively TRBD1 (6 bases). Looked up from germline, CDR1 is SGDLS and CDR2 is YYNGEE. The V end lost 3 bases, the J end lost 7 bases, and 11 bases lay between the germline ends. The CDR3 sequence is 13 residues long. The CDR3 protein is CASSGTAGQPQHF. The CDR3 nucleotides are TGTGCCAGCAGCGGGACAGCGGGCCAGCCCCAGCATTTT.

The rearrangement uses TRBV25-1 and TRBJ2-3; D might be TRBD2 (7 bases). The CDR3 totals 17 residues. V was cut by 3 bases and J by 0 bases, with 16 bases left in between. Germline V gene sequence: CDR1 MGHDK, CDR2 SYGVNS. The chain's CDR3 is CASSEFRGLLSTDTQYF. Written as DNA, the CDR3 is TGTGCCAGCAGTGAGTTCAGGGGACTACTTAGCACAGATACGCAGTATTTT.

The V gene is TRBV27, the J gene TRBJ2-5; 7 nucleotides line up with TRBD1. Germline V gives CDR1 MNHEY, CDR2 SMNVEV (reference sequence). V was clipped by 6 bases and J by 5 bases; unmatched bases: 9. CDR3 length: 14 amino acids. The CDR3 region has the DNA TGTGCCAGCAGCCCAGACAGGGTCGGTGAGACCCAGTACTTC. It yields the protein CASSPDRVGETQYF.

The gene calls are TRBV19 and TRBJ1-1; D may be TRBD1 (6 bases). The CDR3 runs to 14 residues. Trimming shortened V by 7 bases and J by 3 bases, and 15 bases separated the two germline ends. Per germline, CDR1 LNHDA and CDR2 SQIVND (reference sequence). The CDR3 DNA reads TGTGCCAGTATGGTCGACAGGTACGACACTGAAGCTTTCTTT. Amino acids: CASMVDRYDTEAFF.

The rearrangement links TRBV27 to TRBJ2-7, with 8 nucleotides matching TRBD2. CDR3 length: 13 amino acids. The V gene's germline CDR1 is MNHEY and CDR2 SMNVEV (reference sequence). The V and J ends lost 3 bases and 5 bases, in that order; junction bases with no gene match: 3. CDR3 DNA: TGTGCCAGCAGTTTCAATAGCGGGAACGAGCAGTACTTC. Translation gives CASSFNSGNEQYF.

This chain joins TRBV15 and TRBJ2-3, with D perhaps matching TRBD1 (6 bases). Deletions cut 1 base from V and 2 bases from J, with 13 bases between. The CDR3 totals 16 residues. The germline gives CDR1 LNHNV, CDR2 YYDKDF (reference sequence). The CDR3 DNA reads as TGTGCCACCAGCAGAGCTTGGGACATTCCCACAGATACGCAGTATTTT. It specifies CATSRAWDIPTDTQYF.

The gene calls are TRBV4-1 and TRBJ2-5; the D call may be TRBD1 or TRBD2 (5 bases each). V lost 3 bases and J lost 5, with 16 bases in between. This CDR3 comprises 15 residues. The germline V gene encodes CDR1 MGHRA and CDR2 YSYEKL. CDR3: CASSHATPGRETQYF. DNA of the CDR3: TGCGCCAGCAGCCATGCTACGCCGGGGCGGGAGACCCAGTACTTC.

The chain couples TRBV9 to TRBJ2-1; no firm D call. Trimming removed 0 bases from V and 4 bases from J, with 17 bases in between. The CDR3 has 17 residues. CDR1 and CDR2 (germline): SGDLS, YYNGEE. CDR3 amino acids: CASSVDMELAKYNEQFF. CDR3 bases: TGTGCCAGCAGCGTAGACATGGAATTAGCCAAATACAATGAGCAGTTCTTC.

The CDR3 loop reads CASSLLLAEGADTQYF. CDR3 DNA sequence: TGTGCCAGCAGTCTCCTTCTAGCAGAGGGGGCAGATACGCAGTATTTT. This rearrangement joins TRBV27 to TRBJ2-3, with a weak D call TRBD1 (6 bases). Trimming removed 5 bases at V and 4 bases at J, with 19 bases between. The CDR3 consists of 16 residues. Germline CDR1 is MNHEY and CDR2 is SMNVEV (reference sequence).

The CDR3 DNA follows: TGTGCCTGGAATCCTCTAGCGGGAGCGGGCAATGAGCAGTTCTTC. Its protein is CAWNPLAGAGNEQFF. The rearrangement links TRBV30 to TRBJ2-1; TRBD2 agrees at 10 bases. This CDR3 region has 15 residues. Germline V lookup: CDR1 GTSNPN, CDR2 SVGIG (reference sequence). The V and J ends lost 4 bases and 6 bases, in that order; junction bases with no gene match: 9.

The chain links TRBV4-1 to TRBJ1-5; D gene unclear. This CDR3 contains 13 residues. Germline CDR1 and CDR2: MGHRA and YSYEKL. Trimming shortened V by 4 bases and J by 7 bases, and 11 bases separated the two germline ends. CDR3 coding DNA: TGCGCCAGCAGCCTGGACCTGGGGCAGCCCCAGCATTTT. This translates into CASSLDLGQPQHF.

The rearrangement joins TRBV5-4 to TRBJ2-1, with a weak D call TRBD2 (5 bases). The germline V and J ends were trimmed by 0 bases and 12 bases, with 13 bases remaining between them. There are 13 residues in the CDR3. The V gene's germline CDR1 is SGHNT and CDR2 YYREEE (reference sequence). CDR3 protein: CASSLESTSGQFF. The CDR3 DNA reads TGTGCCAGCAGCTTGGAGAGCACAAGCGGGCAGTTCTTC.

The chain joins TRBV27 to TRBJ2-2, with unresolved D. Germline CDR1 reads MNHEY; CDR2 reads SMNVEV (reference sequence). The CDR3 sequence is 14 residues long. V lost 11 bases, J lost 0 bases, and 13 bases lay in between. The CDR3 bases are TGTGCCCTGCCTAGGACGCCGAACACCGGGGAGCTGTTTTTT. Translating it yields CALPRTPNTGELFF.

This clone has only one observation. DNA for the CDR3: TGTGCCAGCGGACTAGCGGGAGGGTCTAGGGATACGCAGTATTTT. This gives the protein CASGLAGGSRDTQYF. V and J are TRBV27 and TRBJ2-3, with 15 bases matching TRBD2. This CDR3 has 15 residues. From germline, CDR1 is MNHEY and CDR2 SMNVEV (reference sequence). V shed 8 bases, J shed 6 bases, and the junction held 6 bases outside the gene matches.

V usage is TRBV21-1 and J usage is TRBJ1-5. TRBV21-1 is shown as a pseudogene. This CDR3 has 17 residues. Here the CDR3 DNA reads TGTGCCAGCAGCTTTCCAGGGGGACTAGGGAACAATCAGCCCCAGCATTTT. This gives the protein CASSFPGGLGNNQPQHF.

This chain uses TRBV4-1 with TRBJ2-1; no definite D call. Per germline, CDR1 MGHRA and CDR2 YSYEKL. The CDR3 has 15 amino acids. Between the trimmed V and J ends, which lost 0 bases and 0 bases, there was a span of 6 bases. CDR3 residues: CASSQDTGSYNEQFF. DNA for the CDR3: TGCGCCAGCAGCCAAGATACGGGCTCCTACAATGAGCAGTTCTTC.

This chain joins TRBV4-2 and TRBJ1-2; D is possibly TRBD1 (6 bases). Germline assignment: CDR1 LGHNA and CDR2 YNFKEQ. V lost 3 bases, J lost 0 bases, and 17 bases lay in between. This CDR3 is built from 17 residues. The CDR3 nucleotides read TGTGCCAGCAGCCATGCAGCAGGGGCAAGAGCTAACTATGGCTACACCTTC. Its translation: CASSHAAGARANYGYTF.

DNA of the CDR3: TGTGCCAGCAGTTTAAGTCGGAGAGGGGGCGCGGATGGCTACACCTTC. Translated: CASSLSRRGGADGYTF. The rearrangement uses TRBV28 and TRBJ1-2; 7 bases are shared with TRBD1. The CDR3 is 16 residues long. The V gene's germline CDR1 is MDHEN and CDR2 SYDVKM. Trimming at V came to 2 bases and at J to 6 bases, leaving 12 bases not matched to a gene.

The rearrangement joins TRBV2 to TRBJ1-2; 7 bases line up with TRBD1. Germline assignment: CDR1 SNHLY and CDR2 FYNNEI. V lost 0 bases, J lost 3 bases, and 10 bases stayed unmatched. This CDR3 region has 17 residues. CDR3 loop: CASSEAQGQRKYYGYTF. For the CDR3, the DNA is TGTGCCAGCAGTGAAGCACAGGGACAGCGAAAATACTATGGCTACACCTTC.

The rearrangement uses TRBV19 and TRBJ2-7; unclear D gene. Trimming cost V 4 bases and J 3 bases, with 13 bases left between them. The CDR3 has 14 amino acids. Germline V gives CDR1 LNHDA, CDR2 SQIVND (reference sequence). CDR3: CASSTRGGLYEQYF. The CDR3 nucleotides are TGTGCCAGTAGTACTCGAGGTGGCCTCTACGAGCAGTACTTC.

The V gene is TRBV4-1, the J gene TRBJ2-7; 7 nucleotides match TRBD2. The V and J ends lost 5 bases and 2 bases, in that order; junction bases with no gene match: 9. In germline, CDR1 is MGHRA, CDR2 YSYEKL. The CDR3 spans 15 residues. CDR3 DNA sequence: TGCGCCAGCAGCACTGATCGCGGGAGAACCTACGAGCAGTACTTC. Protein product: CASSTDRGRTYEQYF.

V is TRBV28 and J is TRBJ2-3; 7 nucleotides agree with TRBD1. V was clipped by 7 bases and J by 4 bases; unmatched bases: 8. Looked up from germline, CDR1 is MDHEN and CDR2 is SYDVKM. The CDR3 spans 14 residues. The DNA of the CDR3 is TGTGCCAGCACCGAGACAGGGTTACCAGATACGCAGTATTTT. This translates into CASTETGLPDTQYF.

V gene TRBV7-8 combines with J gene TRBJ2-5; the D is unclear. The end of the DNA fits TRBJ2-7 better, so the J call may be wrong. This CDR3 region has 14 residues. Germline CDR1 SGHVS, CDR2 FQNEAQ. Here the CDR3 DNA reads TGTGCCAGCAGCTTAGCGGGCGGATATGCCGAGCAGTACTTC. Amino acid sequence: CASSLAGGYAEQYF.